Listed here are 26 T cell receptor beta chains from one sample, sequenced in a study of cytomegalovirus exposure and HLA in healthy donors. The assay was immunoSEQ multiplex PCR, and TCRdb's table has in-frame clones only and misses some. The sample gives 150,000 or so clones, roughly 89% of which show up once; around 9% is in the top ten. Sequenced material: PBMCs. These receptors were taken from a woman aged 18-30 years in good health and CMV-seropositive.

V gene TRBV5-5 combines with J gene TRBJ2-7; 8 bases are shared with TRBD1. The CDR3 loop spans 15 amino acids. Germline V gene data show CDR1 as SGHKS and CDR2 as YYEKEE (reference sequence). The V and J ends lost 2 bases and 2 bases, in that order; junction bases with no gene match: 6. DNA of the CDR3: TGTGCCAGCAGCTTACAGGGGGGAGAGGCCTACGAGCAGTACTTC. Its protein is CASSLQGGEAYEQYF.

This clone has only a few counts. CDR3 coding DNA: TGTGCCAGCAGTGATGGGCAGAACTATGGCTACACCTTC. Encoded protein: CASSDGQNYGYTF. The chain has TRBV2 and TRBJ1-2; D gene unclear. Germline CDR1 SNHLY, CDR2 FYNNEI. The ends were cut back, 3 bases at V and 2 bases at J, with 7 bases in the middle. The CDR3 length is 13 residues.

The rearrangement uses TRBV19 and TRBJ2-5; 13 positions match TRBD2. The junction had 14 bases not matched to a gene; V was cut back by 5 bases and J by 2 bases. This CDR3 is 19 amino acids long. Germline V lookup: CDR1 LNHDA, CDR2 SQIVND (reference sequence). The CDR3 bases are TGTGCCAGTAGTCTCCAACCATTCGGACTAGCGGGGGTACAAGAGACCCAGTACTTC. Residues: CASSLQPFGLAGVQETQYF.

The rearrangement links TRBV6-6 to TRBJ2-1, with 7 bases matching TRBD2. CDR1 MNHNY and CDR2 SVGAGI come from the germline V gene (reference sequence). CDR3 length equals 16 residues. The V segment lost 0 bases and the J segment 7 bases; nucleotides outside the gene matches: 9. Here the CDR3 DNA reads TGTGCCAGCAGTTACTCGGGGGGGGGTAGCTTTAATGAGCAGTTCTTC. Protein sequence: CASSYSGGGSFNEQFF.

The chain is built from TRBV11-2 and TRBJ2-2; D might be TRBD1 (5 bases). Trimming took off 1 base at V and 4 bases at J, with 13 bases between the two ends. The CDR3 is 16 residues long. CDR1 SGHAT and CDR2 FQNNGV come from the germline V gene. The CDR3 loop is CASSLGFQGGTGELFF. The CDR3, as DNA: TGTGCCAGCAGCTTAGGTTTCCAGGGTGGCACCGGGGAGCTGTTTTTT.

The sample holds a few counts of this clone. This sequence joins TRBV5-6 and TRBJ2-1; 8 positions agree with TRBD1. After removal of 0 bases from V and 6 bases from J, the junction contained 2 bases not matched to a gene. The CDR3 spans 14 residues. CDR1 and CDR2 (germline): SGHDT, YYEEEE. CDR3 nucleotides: TGTGCCAGCAGCTTGGCAGGGGGCATCAATGAGCAGTTCTTC. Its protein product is CASSLAGGINEQFF.

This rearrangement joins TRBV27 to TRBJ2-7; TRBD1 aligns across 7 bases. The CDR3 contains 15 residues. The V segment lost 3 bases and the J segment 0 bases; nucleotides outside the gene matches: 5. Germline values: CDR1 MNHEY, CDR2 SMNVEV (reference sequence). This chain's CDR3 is CASSFNRDSSYEQYF. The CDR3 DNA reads TGTGCCAGCAGTTTTAACCGGGACAGCTCCTACGAGCAGTACTTC.

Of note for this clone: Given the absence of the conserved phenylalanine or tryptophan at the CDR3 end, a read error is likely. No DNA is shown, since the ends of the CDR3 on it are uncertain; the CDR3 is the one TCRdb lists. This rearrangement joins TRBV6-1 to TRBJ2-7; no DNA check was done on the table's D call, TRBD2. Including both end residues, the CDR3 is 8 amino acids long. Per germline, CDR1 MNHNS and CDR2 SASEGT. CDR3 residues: CASSGLAG.

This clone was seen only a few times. The CDR3 region has the DNA TGTGCCAGCAGTTACGGTCAGGGGGCCCCTATATCGCCCCAGCATTTT. This gives the protein CASSYGQGAPISPQHF. This rearrangement joins TRBV6-6 to TRBJ1-5; 8 bases fit TRBD1. V shed 2 bases and J 9 bases; nucleotides not matched to a gene: 12. Germline CDR1 is MNHNY and CDR2 is SVGAGI (reference sequence). The length of the CDR3 is 16 residues.

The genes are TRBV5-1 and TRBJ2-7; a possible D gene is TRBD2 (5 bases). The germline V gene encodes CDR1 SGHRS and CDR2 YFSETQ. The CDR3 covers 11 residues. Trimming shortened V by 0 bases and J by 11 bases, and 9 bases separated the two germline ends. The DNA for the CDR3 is TGCGCCAGCAGCTTGGACCAGGAGGAGTACTTC. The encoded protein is CASSLDQEEYF.

CDR3 sequence reads: CAISEFRGNYNEQFF. CDR3 bases: TGTGCCATCAGTGAGTTTCGGGGGAACTACAATGAGCAGTTCTTC. This chain uses TRBV10-3 with TRBJ2-1; weak D call: TRBD2 (6 bases). Germline CDR1 is ENHRY and CDR2 is SYGVKD. The germline V and J ends were trimmed by 1 base and 3 bases, with 10 bases remaining between them. CDR3 length: 15 amino acids.

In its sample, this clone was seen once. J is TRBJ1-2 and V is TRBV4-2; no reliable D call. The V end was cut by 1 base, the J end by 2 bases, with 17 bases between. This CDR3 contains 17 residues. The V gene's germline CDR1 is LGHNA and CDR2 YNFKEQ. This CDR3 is CASSQANIHLENYGYTF. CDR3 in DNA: TGTGCCAGCAGCCAAGCCAACATACACCTGGAGAACTATGGCTACACCTTC.

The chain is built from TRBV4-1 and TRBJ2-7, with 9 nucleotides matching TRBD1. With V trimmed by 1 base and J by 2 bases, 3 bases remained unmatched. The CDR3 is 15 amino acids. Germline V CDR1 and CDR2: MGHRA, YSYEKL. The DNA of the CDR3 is TGCGCCAGCAGCCAAGGGACAGGGGCCACCTACGAGCAGTACTTC. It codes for CASSQGTGATYEQYF.

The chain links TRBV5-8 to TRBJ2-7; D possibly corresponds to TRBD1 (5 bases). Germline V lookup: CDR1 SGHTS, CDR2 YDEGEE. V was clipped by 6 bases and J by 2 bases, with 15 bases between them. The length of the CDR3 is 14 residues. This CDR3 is CASTPQGYTYEQYF. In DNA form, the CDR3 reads TGTGCCAGCACCCCGCAGGGATATACCTACGAGCAGTACTTC.

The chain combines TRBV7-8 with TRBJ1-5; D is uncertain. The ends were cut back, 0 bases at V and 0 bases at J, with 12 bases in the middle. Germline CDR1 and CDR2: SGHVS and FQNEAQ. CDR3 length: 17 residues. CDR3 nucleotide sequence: TGTGCCAGCAGCTTAGCGGGTACTACTTATAGCAATCAGCCCCAGCATTTT. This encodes CASSLAGTTYSNQPQHF.

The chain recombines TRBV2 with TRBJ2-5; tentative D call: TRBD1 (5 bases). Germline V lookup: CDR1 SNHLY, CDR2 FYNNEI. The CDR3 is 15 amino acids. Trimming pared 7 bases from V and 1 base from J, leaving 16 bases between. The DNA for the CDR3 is TGTGCCAGCAAGTGGTCACAGGTCCCCCAAGAGACCCAGTACTTC. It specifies CASKWSQVPQETQYF.

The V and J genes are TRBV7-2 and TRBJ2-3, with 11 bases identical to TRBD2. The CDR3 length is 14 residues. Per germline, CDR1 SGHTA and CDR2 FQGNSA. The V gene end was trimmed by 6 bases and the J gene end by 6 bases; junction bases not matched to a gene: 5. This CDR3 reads CASSPTSGVDTQYF. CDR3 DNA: TGTGCCAGCAGTCCGACTAGCGGGGTTGATACGCAGTATTTT. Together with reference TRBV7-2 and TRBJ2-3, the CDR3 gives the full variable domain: GAGVSQSPSNKVTEKGKDVELRCDPISGHTALYWYRQSLGQGLEFLIYFQGNSAPDKSGLPSDRFSAERTGGSVSTLTIQRTQQEDSAVYLCASSPTSGVDTQYFGPGTRLTVL.

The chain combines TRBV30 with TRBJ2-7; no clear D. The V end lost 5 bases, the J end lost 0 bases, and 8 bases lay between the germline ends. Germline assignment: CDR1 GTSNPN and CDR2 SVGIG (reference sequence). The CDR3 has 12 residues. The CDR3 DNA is TGTGCCTGGCGAGACTTCTCCTACGAGCAGTACTTC. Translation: CAWRDFSYEQYF.

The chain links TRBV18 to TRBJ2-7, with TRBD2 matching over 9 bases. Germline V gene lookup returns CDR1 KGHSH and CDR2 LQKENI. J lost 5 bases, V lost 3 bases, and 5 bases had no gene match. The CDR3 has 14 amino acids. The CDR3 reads CASSPGLASDEQYF. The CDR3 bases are TGTGCCAGCTCACCCGGACTAGCGAGTGACGAGCAGTACTTC. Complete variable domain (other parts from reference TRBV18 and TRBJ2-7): NAGVMQNPRHLVRRRGQEARLRCSPMKGHSHVYWYRQLPEEGLKFMVYLQKENIIDESGMPKERFSAEFPKEGPSILRIQQVVRGDSAAYFCASSPGLASDEQYFGPGTRLTVT.

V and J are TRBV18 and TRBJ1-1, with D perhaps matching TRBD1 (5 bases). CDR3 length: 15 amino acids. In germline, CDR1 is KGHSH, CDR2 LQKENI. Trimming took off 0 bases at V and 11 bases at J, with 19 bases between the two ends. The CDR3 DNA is TGTGCCAGCTCACCACCGACAGTGAAACCCCTTGAGGCTTTCTTT. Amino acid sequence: CASSPPTVKPLEAFF.

CDR3 bases: TGCGCCAGCAGCTTTGGCGGGGTAGCGGGGGGTAAAGAGACCCAGTACTTC. Translation gives CASSFGGVAGGKETQYF. The V and J genes are TRBV5-1 and TRBJ2-5; 10 nucleotides line up with TRBD2. The germline V gene has CDR1 SGHRS and CDR2 YFSETQ. This CDR3 region has 17 residues. J lost 3 bases, V lost 2 bases, and 10 bases had no gene match.

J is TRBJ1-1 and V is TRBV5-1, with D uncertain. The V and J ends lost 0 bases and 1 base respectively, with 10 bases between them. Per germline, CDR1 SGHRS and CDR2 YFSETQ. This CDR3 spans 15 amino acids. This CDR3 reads CASSLAVEANTEAFF. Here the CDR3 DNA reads TGCGCCAGCAGCTTGGCGGTTGAGGCGAACACTGAAGCTTTCTTT.

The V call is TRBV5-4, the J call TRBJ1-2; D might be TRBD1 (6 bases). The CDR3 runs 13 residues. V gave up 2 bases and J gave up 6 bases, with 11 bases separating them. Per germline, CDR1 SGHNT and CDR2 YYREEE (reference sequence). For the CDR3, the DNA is TGTGCCAGCAGCTTAAGGGGGAACGATGGCTACACCTTC. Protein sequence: CASSLRGNDGYTF.

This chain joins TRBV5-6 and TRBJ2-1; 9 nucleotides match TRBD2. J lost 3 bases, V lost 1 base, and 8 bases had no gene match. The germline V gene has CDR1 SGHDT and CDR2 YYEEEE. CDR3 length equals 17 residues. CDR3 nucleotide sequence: TGTGCCAGCAGCTTGCTTAGCGGGGGAGCCAACTACAATGAGCAGTTCTTC. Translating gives CASSLLSGGANYNEQFF. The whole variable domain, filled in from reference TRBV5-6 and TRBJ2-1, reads DAGVTQSPTHLIKTRGQQVTLRCSPKSGHDTVSWYQQALGQGPQFIFQYYEEEERQRGNFPDRFSGHQFPNYSSELNVNALLLGDSALYLCASSLLSGGANYNEQFFGPGTRLTVL.

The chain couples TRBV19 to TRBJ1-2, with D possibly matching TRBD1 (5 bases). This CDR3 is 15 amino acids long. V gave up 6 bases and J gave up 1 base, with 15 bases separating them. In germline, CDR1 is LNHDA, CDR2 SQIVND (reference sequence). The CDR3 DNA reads TGTGCCAGTAGGGATCTGGAGGGGCGTAACTATGGCTACACCTTC. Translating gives CASRDLEGRNYGYTF. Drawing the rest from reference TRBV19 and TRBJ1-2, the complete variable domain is DGGITQSPKYLFRKEGQNVTLSCEQNLNHDAMYWYRQDPGQGLRLIYYSQIVNDFQKGDIAEGYSVSREKKESFPLTVTSAQKNPTAFYLCASRDLEGRNYGYTFGSGTRLTVV.

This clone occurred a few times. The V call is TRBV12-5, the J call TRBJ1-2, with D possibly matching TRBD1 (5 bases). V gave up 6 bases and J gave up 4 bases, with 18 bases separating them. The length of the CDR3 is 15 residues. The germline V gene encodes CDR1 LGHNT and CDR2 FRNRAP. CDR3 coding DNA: TGTGCTAGTGGGTCCGGACAAGCCCAAACCTATGGCTACACCTTC. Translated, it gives CASGSGQAQTYGYTF.